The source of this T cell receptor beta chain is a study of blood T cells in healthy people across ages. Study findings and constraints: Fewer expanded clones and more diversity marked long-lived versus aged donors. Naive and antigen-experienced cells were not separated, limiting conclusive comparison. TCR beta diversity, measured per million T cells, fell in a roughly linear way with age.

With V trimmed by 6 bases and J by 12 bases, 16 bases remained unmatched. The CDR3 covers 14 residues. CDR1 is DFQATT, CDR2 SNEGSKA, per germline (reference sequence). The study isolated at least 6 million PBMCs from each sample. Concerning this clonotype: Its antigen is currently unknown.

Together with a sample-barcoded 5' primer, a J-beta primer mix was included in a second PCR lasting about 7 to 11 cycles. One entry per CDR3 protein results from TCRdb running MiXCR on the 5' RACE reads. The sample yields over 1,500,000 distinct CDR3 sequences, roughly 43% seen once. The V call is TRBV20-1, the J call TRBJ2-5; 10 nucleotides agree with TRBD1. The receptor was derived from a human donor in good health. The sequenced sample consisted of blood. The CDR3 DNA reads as TGCAGTGCCTCTTCCACCGGGACAGGGGAACCCGAGTACTTC. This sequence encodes CSASSTGTGEPEYF.